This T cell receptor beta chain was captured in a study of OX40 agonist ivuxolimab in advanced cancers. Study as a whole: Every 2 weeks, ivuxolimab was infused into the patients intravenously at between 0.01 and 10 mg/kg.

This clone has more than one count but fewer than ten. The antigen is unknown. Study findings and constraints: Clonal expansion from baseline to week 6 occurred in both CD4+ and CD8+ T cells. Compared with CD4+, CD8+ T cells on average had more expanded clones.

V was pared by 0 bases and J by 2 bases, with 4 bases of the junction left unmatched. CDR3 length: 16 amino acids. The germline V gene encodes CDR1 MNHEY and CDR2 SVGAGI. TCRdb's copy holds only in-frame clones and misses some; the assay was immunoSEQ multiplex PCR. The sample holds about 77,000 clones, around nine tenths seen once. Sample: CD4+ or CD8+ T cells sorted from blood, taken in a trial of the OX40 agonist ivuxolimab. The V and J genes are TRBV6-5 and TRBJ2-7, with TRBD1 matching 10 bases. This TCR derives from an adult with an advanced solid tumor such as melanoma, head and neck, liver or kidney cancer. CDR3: CASSYSWGQGTYEQYF. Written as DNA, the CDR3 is TGTGCCAGCAGTTACTCGTGGGGACAGGGGACCTACGAGCAGTACTTC.